What follows are 11 T cell receptor beta chains derived from one specimen sequenced in a study of blood T cell repertoires in COVID-19. Assay: immunoSEQ multiplex PCR; the TCRdb copy retains only in-frame clones and omits some. The sample contains approximately 300,000 clones, roughly 87% of which appear only once. Sequencing was performed on peripheral blood. The receptors here all came from a middle-aged man with active or convalescent COVID-19.

CDR3 residues: CASMGQRGTGELFF. CDR3 nucleotide sequence: TGTGCCAGCATGGGGCAGCGGGGAACCGGGGAGCTGTTTTTT. V is TRBV6-5 and J is TRBJ2-2; 7 bases line up with TRBD2. Losses at the gene ends were 7 bases for V and 5 bases for J; bases not matched to a gene: 7. This CDR3 is built from 14 residues. CDR1 and CDR2 (germline): MNHEY, SVGAGI.

The V and J genes are TRBV5-1 and TRBJ1-1; a weak D match, TRBD1 (5 bases). The CDR3 length is 14 residues. Germline V gene data show CDR1 as SGHRS and CDR2 as YFSETQ. Trimming shortened V by 0 bases and J by 4 bases, and 10 bases separated the two germline ends. Written as DNA, the CDR3 is TGCGCCAGCAGCTTGGCCGCGGGACGCACTGAAGCTTTCTTT. Its translation: CASSLAAGRTEAFF.

The rearrangement links TRBV19 to TRBJ2-7; D perhaps matches TRBD2 (5 bases). V lost 7 bases and J 0 bases, leaving 16 bases between the germline ends. This CDR3 is built from 15 residues. CDR1 is LNHDA and CDR2 is SQIVND in the germline V gene (reference sequence). The CDR3 region is CASKEAGSTSYEQYF. The CDR3 coding sequence is TGTGCCAGTAAAGAGGCGGGTTCAACCTCCTACGAGCAGTACTTC.

The chain carries TRBV18 and TRBJ1-1; TRBD1 might be the D (6 bases). The CDR3 sequence is 15 residues long. Trimming removed 0 bases from V and 4 bases from J, with 12 bases in between. CDR1 and CDR2 (germline): KGHSH, LQKENI. In DNA form, the CDR3 reads TGTGCCAGCTCACCACCGCGGGGGCAGACCACTGAAGCTTTCTTT. It specifies CASSPPRGQTTEAFF.

The rearrangement uses TRBV29-1 and TRBJ2-3, with 12 bases that match TRBD2. CDR3 length equals 14 residues. With V trimmed by 8 bases and J by 5 bases, 8 bases remained unmatched. Germline-derived CDR1 and CDR2 are SQVTM and ANQGSEA. CDR3 nucleotides: TGCAGCCCCCGACTAGCGGGAGTGAGAGATACGCAGTATTTT. Amino acid sequence: CSPRLAGVRDTQYF.

The V and J genes are TRBV3-1 (or the pseudogene TRBV3-2) and TRBJ2-5; a weak D match, TRBD2 (5 bases). The CDR3 sequence is 13 residues long. V lost 1 base and J lost 7, with 10 bases in between. Germline loops: CDR1 LGHDT, CDR2 YNNKEL (reference sequence). CDR3 nucleotide sequence: TGTGCCAGCAGCCAAGTAACCGCGGGGACCCAGTACTTC. It is translated as CASSQVTAGTQYF.

CDR3 in DNA: TGTGCCAGCAGTGTCACAGGGGGCGTAGGATCGAGGGGCTACACCTTC. Its translation is CASSVTGGVGSRGYTF. The chain couples TRBV28 to TRBJ1-2; 9 bases agree with TRBD1. V gave up 5 bases and J gave up 8 bases; unmatched junction bases: 15. The CDR3 loop spans 16 amino acids. CDR1 MDHEN and CDR2 SYDVKM come from the germline V gene.

J is TRBJ2-5 and V is TRBV30; tentatively, D is TRBD1 or TRBD2 (5 bases each). Germline V gene data show CDR1 as GTSNPN and CDR2 as SVGIG (reference sequence). Trimming stripped 6 bases from V and 0 bases from J, with 11 bases between. The CDR3 has 13 residues. CDR3 sequence: CACGHGNQETQYF. In nucleotides, the CDR3 is TGTGCCTGTGGACACGGGAACCAAGAGACCCAGTACTTC.

V gene TRBV23-1 combines with J gene TRBJ2-1, with D perhaps TRBD1 (6 bases). TRBV23-1 is classed as an ORF, of uncertain function. The CDR3 totals 16 residues. Trimming stripped 2 bases from V and 2 bases from J, with 13 bases between. CDR3 nucleotides: TGCGCCAGCAGTCAACTTCCGGGACACCCCTACAATGAGCAGTTCTTC. This gives the protein CASSQLPGHPYNEQFF.

The chain has TRBV28 and TRBJ2-4, with D possibly being TRBD1 (5 bases). V lost 3 bases and J lost 0, with 12 bases in between. CDR1 and CDR2 from the germline V gene are MDHEN and SYDVKM. The CDR3 runs to 16 residues. The CDR3 is CASSFTGEIAKNIQYF. The CDR3, as DNA: TGTGCCAGCAGTTTTACAGGAGAAATAGCCAAAAACATTCAGTACTTC.

The V call is TRBV11-2, the J call TRBJ2-2, with a tentative D call TRBD2 (6 bases). The CDR3 totals 14 residues. Trimming shortened V by 1 base and J by 7 bases, and 10 bases separated the two germline ends. Germline V CDR1 and CDR2: SGHAT, FQNNGV. CDR3 DNA: TGTGCCAGCAGCTTAGGAAGGAGGGGCGGGGAGCTGTTTTTT. Its translation: CASSLGRRGGELFF.